This TCR beta chain came from a study of T-cell reconstitution after alpha-beta-depleted transplantation in children (dated by TCRdb to the mid-2010s). Background for the entire study: Using TCR repertoire profiling, the study followed T-cell immune reconstitution in a quantitative way in children after TCRalphabeta/CD19-depleted allogeneic hematopoietic cell transplantation.

CDR1 and CDR2, per the germline V gene, are MNHEY and SVGEGT. From its cysteine to its phenylalanine, the CDR3 spans 12 amino acids. Only the CDR3 portion is preserved as DNA: 36 bases, with reading frame beginning at the first base. Overall study results and their limits: About two months after transplant, the apparently early recovery of alphabetaT-cell counts reportedly depended on just several hundred clones that had expanded rapidly and came from non-depleted graft cells. Over the following months the frequencies of hyperexpanded clones went down, and after one year T-cell counts and TCRbeta diversity were mostly credited to newly produced T cells. The high TCRbeta diversity at day 60 in some patients was ascribed to recipient T cells and intrathymic progenitors that had survived conditioning.

The library was generated by PCR. Sequencer: Illumina HiSeq 2500. TCR libraries were prepared with molecular barcoding, using unique molecular identifiers to normalize TCRbeta repertoire quantification. In-frame beta chains were kept once TCRdb had trimmed the public reads at Q25 with fastp and called clones with MiXCR. Here each entry gathers all rows of one CDR3 protein and keeps the most common genes and DNA. In this sample the table shows roughly 350,000 distinct CDR3 sequences, about 17% of which occur a single time. The ten largest make up about 41% of the sample. This clonotype appeared many times. There is no known antigen for this receptor. Germline and junction disagree at one end, which may indicate a read error. Taken with the paper, the label for treatment or condition translates to: allogeneic hematopoietic cell transplantation with graft depleted of TCRalphabeta T cells and CD19 B cells. The transplant recipients were children given TCRalphabeta/CD19-depleted allogeneic hematopoietic cell grafts.

The clonotype originates from a male patient between 2 and 10 years old who had a stem cell transplant for acute lymphoblastic leukemia, so the T cells may come from the graft donor. The sequencing used PBMCs, mostly from graft donor cells, collected 360 days after TCRalphabeta/CD19-depleted stem cell transplant. The chain is made from TRBV6-2 or TRBV6-3 and TRBJ1-1; no D gene can be assigned with confidence. The CDR3 is CASSYGGLKSVF. DNA sequence: TGTGCCAGCAGTTACGGAGGCCTAAAGAGCGTATTT.